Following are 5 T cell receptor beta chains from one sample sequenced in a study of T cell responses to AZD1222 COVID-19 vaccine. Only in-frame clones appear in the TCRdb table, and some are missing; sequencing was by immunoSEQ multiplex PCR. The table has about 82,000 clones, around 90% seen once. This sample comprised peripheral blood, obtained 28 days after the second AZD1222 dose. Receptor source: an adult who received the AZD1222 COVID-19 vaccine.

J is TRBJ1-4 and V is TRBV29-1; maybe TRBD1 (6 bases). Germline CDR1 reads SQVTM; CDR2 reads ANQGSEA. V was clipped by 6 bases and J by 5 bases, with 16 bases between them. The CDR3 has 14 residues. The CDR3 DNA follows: TGCAGCGTCGGTTCGGGACATCCGAATGAAAAACTGTTTTTT. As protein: CSVGSGHPNEKLFF.

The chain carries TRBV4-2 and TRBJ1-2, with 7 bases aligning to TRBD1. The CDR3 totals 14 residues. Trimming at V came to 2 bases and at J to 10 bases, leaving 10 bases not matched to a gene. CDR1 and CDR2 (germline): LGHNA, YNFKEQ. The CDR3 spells CASSQNQGGVYYTF. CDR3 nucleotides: TGTGCCAGCAGCCAAAACCAGGGGGGGGTATACTACACCTTC.

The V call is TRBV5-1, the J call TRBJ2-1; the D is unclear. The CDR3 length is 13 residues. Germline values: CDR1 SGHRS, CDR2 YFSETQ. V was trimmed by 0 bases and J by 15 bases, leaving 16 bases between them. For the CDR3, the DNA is TGCGCCAGCAGCTTGGAAGAAGAGGCGCCGCCGTTCTTC. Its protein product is CASSLEEEAPPFF.

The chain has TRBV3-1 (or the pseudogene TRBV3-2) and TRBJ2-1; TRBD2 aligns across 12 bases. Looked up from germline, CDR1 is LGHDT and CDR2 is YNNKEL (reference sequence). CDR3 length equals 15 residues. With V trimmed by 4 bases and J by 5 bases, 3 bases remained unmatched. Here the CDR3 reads CASSRLAGVNNEQFF. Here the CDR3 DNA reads TGTGCCAGCAGCCGACTAGCGGGGGTAAACAATGAGCAGTTCTTC.

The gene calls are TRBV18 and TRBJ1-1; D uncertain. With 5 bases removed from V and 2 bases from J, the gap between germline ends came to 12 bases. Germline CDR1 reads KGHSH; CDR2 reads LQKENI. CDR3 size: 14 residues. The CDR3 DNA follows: TGTGCCAGCTCAACAACGGACGGCAACACTGAAGCTTTCTTT. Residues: CASSTTDGNTEAFF.